This T cell receptor (beta chain) is drawn from a study of blood T cell repertoires in COVID-19. Turning to the study itself: Acute and convalescent COVID-19 samples came from the United States, Italy and Spain. The analysed material was cDNA or gDNA that came from T cells, B-cell-depleted T cells, or PBMCs.

Under the authors' procedure: Amplified reference gene primers provided the basis for estimating nucleated cell counts. TCRdb's copy holds only in-frame clones and misses some; the assay was immunoSEQ multiplex PCR. V, J and clone size derive from that table, while D and trimming were established from the DNA sequence. The sample has 90,000 to 150,000 clones; roughly 79% are singletons. The sample was peripheral blood. The TCR comes from a human donor in a cohort sampled during active COVID-19.

CDR3 amino acids: CASSPLLGGAFF. As DNA, the CDR3 is TGTGCCAGCAGTCCGCTCCTGGGGGGAGCTTTCTTT. V gene TRBV12-3 or TRBV12-4 combines with J gene TRBJ1-1; D is perhaps TRBD1 (5 bases). The CDR3 contains 12 residues. Trimming shortened V by 5 bases and J by 10 bases, and 14 bases separated the two germline ends.